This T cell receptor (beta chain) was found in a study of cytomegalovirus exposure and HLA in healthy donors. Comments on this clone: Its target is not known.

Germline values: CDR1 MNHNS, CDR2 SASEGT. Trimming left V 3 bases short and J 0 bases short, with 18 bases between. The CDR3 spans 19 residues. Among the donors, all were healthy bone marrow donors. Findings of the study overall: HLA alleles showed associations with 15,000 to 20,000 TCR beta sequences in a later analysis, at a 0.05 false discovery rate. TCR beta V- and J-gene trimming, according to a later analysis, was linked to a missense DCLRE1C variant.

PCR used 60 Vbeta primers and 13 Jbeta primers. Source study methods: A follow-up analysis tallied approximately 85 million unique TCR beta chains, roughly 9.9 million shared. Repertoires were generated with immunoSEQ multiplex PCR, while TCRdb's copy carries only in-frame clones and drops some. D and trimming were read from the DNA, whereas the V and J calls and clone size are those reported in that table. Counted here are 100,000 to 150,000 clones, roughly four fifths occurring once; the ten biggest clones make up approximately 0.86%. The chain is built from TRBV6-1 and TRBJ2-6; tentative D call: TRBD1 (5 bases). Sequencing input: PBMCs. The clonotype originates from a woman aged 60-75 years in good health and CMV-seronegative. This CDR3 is CASSDVRAGRSSGANVLTF. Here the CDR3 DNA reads TGTGCCAGCAGTGATGTCAGGGCCGGCCGCAGCTCTGGGGCCAACGTCCTGACTTTC.